Listed below are T cell receptor beta chains from one sample, sequenced in a study of control samples from healthy donors and cancer patients. Some clones are missing from TCRdb's copy, which holds only in-frame ones; the method was immunoSEQ multiplex PCR. Here the sample spans 150,000 or so clones, around 90% being singletons. Sample: blood. The receptors were sampled from a man between 18 and 29 years old in good health. The CDR3 runs from the conserved cysteine through the conserved F or W. A D gene is named only where the DNA matches it firmly. Not all rows give a size; the values are once, few, many and, for expanded clones, a class.

CDR3 length: 17
clone size: NA
D gene: TRBD2
V gene: TRBV3-1/TRBV3-2
J gene: TRBJ2-3
CDR3 DNA: TGTGCCAGCAGCCAGACTAGCGGGGGCCTTAGCACAGATACGCAGTATTTT
CDR3 protein: CASSQTSGGLSTDTQYF

CDR3 length: 15
clone size: few
D gene: TRBD2
V gene: TRBV5-1
J gene: TRBJ2-1
CDR3 DNA: TGCGCCAGCAGCCCTAGCGGGGCTACCTACAATGAGCAGTTCTTC
CDR3 protein: CASSPSGATYNEQFF

CDR3 length: 15
clone size: NA
D gene: NA
V gene: TRBV19
J gene: TRBJ2-2
CDR3 DNA: TGTGCCAGTAACCCGGGTCCGCCGGGTACCGGGGAGCTGTTTTTT
CDR3 protein: CASNPGPPGTGELFF

CDR3 length: 13
clone size: NA
D gene: NA
V gene: TRBV11-1
J gene: TRBJ1-1
CDR3 DNA: TGTGCCAGCACCCAGGATCTGGACACTGAAGCTTTCTTT
CDR3 protein: CASTQDLDTEAFF

CDR3 length: 14
clone size: NA
D gene: TRBD1
V gene: TRBV6-5
J gene: TRBJ2-7
CDR3 DNA: TGTGCCAGCAGCTACTCGGGACAGGATTACGAGCAGTACTTC
CDR3 protein: CASSYSGQDYEQYF

CDR3 length: 12
clone size: NA
D gene: NA
V gene: TRBV2
J gene: TRBJ2-7
CDR3 DNA: TGTGCCAGCAGTGCATTTTCCTACGAGCAGTACTTC
CDR3 protein: CASSAFSYEQYF

CDR3 length: 12
clone size: NA
D gene: TRBD1
V gene: TRBV28
J gene: TRBJ2-7
CDR3 DNA: TGTGCCAGCAGGCCCGACAGGGACGAGCAGTACTTC
CDR3 protein: CASRPDRDEQYF

CDR3 length: 14
clone size: NA
D gene: TRBD1
V gene: TRBV18
J gene: TRBJ1-4
CDR3 DNA: TGTGCCAGCTCACAGACAGGGGCTAATGAAAAACTGTTTTTT
CDR3 protein: CASSQTGANEKLFF

CDR3 length: 14
clone size: few
D gene: NA
V gene: TRBV7-9
J gene: TRBJ1-6
CDR3 DNA: TGTGCCAGCAGCAATCTCGGACACGCTCACCCCCTCCACTTT
CDR3 protein: CASSNLGHAHPLHF

CDR3 length: 15
clone size: NA
D gene: TRBD1
V gene: TRBV5-4
J gene: TRBJ2-3
CDR3 DNA: TGTGCCAGCAGCCTAGACAGGGATGGGAGCGGTACGCAGTATTTT
CDR3 protein: CASSLDRDGSGTQYF

CDR3 length: 13
clone size: NA
D gene: NA
V gene: TRBV3-1/TRBV3-2
J gene: TRBJ2-1
CDR3 DNA: TGTGCCAGCAGCCTCTGGGAGGACAATGAGCAGTTCTTC
CDR3 protein: CASSLWEDNEQFF

CDR3 length: 15
clone size: NA
D gene: NA
V gene: TRBV21-1
J gene: TRBJ2-3
CDR3 DNA: TGTGCCAGCAGTAAACGGGGATATGGCACAGATACGCAGTATTTT
CDR3 protein: CASSKRGYGTDTQYF

CDR3 length: 17
clone size: NA
D gene: TRBD2
V gene: TRBV7-8
J gene: TRBJ2-7
CDR3 DNA: TGTGCCAGCAGCCCAAAACGGGCGGGGGTCAGCTCCTACGAGCAGTACTTC
CDR3 protein: CASSPKRAGVSSYEQYF

CDR3 length: 14
clone size: NA
D gene: NA
V gene: TRBV28
J gene: TRBJ2-5
CDR3 DNA: TGTGCCAGCAGTGAGGGGCGACTTATGTGGACCCAGTACTTC
CDR3 protein: CASSEGRLMWTQYF

CDR3 length: 13
clone size: NA
D gene: TRBD1
V gene: TRBV6-2/TRBV6-3
J gene: TRBJ2-1
CDR3 DNA: TGTGCCAGCAGCCCGACAGGGTACAATGAGCAGTTCTTC
CDR3 protein: CASSPTGYNEQFF

CDR3 length: 14
clone size: NA
D gene: NA
V gene: TRBV27
J gene: TRBJ1-1
CDR3 DNA: TGTGCCAGCAGCCTTATTCAGGGGAACACTGAAGCTTTCTTT
CDR3 protein: CASSLIQGNTEAFF

CDR3 length: 16
clone size: NA
D gene: NA
V gene: TRBV28
J gene: TRBJ2-1
CDR3 DNA: TGTGCCAGCAGAAACTGGGGGGCAGGCTCCTACAATGAGCAGTTCTTC
CDR3 protein: CASRNWGAGSYNEQFF

CDR3 length: 13
clone size: few
D gene: NA
V gene: TRBV30
J gene: TRBJ1-5
CDR3 DNA: TGTGCCTCCTCCGGGGGGGGCGGGCAGCCCCAGCATTTT
CDR3 protein: CASSGGGGQPQHF

CDR3 length: 15
clone size: NA
D gene: NA
V gene: TRBV19
J gene: TRBJ2-1
CDR3 DNA: TGTGCCAGTAGTATATCTCTTTCGAGCTACAATGAGCAGTTCTTC
CDR3 protein: CASSISLSSYNEQFF

CDR3 length: 15
clone size: NA
D gene: TRBD1
V gene: TRBV7-9
J gene: TRBJ1-4
CDR3 DNA: TGTGCCAGCAGCCTCGGACAGGGAGTTAATGAAAAACTGTTTTTT
CDR3 protein: CASSLGQGVNEKLFF

CDR3 length: 18
clone size: NA
D gene: NA
V gene: TRBV21-1
J gene: TRBJ1-1
CDR3 DNA: TGTGCCAGCAGCAATAAAGAGGGTTTGGTTGTACTGAACACTGAAGCTTTCTTT
CDR3 protein: CASSNKEGLVVLNTEAFF

CDR3 length: 14
clone size: NA
D gene: NA
V gene: TRBV5-1
J gene: TRBJ2-7
CDR3 DNA: TGCGCCAGCAGCGAGAGCACAGGCTCCTACGAGCAGTACTTC
CDR3 protein: CASSESTGSYEQYF

CDR3 length: 15
clone size: NA
D gene: NA
V gene: TRBV7-3
J gene: TRBJ2-7
CDR3 DNA: TGTGCCAGCAGCCACGGGGGTAGTAAGGTGTACGAGCAGTACTTC
CDR3 protein: CASSHGGSKVYEQYF

CDR3 length: 16
clone size: NA
D gene: NA
V gene: TRBV4-2
J gene: TRBJ1-6
CDR3 DNA: TGTGCCAGCAGCCAAGAGGAGTGGGGGCCGAATTCACCCCTCCACTTT
CDR3 protein: CASSQEEWGPNSPLHF

CDR3 length: 16
clone size: NA
D gene: NA
V gene: TRBV7-2
J gene: TRBJ2-3
CDR3 DNA: TGTGCCAGCAGCCCTCAAATCGGGGGATCCACAGATACGCAGTATTTT
CDR3 protein: CASSPQIGGSTDTQYF